This section outlines one T cell receptor beta chain sequence together with its context. Its antigen is as yet unknown. Noted time point: newly diagnosed GD, antithyroid drugs for less than 3 months. Scientists built the TCR library using RNA that was extracted from PBMCs. This record comes from a study of regulatory T cells in long-lasting Graves disease. The study, taken as a whole, reports: TCR diversity was lower in persistent than newly diagnosed Graves' disease.

Per germline, CDR1 SGHNT and CDR2 YENEEA. Germline trimming cut 5 bases from V and 6 bases from J; bases unmatched to any gene: 9. This CDR3 is built from 16 residues. iRepertoire HTBI primers and Arm-PCR of CDR3 regions built TCR beta libraries. Each CDR3 protein is one row after TCRdb ran MiXCR on the multiplex PCR reads. The sample lists 550,000 to 600,000 distinct CDR3 sequences; around 16% were seen once. The same sample was also studied in work on T cells in Graves' hyperthyroidism and ophthalmopathy.

The TCR originated in a man aged 18 to 30 with Graves disease. The source was peripheral blood mononuclear cells (PBMCs), collected at new diagnosis, from a patient treated with antithyroid drugs. This chain links TRBV11-3 with TRBJ2-2; 10 nucleotides match TRBD1. This CDR3 reads CASSNRQGAVSGELFF. The CDR3, as DNA: TGTGCCAGCAGCAATCGACAGGGGGCAGTTTCCGGGGAGCTGTTTTTT.